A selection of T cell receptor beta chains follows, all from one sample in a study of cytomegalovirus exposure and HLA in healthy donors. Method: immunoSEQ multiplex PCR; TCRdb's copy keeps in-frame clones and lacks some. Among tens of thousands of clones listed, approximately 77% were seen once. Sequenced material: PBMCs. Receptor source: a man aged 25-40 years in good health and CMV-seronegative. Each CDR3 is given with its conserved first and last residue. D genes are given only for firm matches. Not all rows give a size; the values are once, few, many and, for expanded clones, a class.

cdr3_nt: TGTGCCAGCCAACAGGAATCTGGAAACACCATATATTTT
cdr3_aa: CASQQESGNTIYF
clone_size: NA
v_call: TRBV19
d_call: NA
j_call: TRBJ1-3

cdr3_nt: TGTGCCAGCAGTGACGACGGGGTAGATACGCAGTATTTT
cdr3_aa: CASSDDGVDTQYF
clone_size: NA
v_call: TRBV2
d_call: NA
j_call: TRBJ2-3

cdr3_nt: TGTGCTAGCAGCCCCAGGGCTAGAGGGGGCGGGGAGCTGTTTTTT
cdr3_aa: CASSPRARGGGELFF
clone_size: NA
v_call: TRBV7-7
d_call: NA
j_call: TRBJ2-2

cdr3_nt: TGCAGCGTTGAACAGGGGGCGAGCACTGAAGCTTTCTTT
cdr3_aa: CSVEQGASTEAFF
clone_size: NA
v_call: TRBV29-1
d_call: TRBD1
j_call: TRBJ1-1

cdr3_nt: TGTGCCATCAAGGAACTAGCGGGGGGCACAGATACGCAGTATTTT
cdr3_aa: CAIKELAGGTDTQYF
clone_size: NA
v_call: TRBV10-3
d_call: TRBD2
j_call: TRBJ2-3

cdr3_nt: TGTGCCTGGAGTAGGACACATCCTAACTATGGCTACACCTTC
cdr3_aa: CAWSRTHPNYGYTF
clone_size: NA
v_call: TRBV30
d_call: NA
j_call: TRBJ1-2

cdr3_nt: TGTGCCAGCAATTTGCAGGGGGTTTATGGTGAAGCTTTCTTT
cdr3_aa: CASNLQGVYGEAFF
clone_size: NA
v_call: TRBV6-5
d_call: TRBD1
j_call: TRBJ1-1

cdr3_nt: TGTGCCAGCAGCAAGGGACAGGGGTATGGCTACACCTTC
cdr3_aa: CASSKGQGYGYTF
clone_size: NA
v_call: TRBV9
d_call: TRBD1
j_call: TRBJ1-2

cdr3_nt: TGTGCCAGCGCCCTAGCGGGGGGGCCGGGAGATACGCAGTATTTT
cdr3_aa: CASALAGGPGDTQYF
clone_size: NA
v_call: TRBV6-1
d_call: TRBD2
j_call: TRBJ2-3

cdr3_nt: TGTGCCAGCAGTTACGACCTAGCTTACAATGAGCAGTTCTTC
cdr3_aa: CASSYDLAYNEQFF
clone_size: few
v_call: TRBV2
d_call: NA
j_call: TRBJ2-1

cdr3_nt: TGCAGCGTTGAAGACAGGGGGCGATCTGACTATGGCTACACCTTC
cdr3_aa: CSVEDRGRSDYGYTF
clone_size: once
v_call: TRBV29-1
d_call: TRBD1
j_call: TRBJ1-2

cdr3_nt: TGTGCCAGCAGCTCGCCGGTGAACACTGAAGCTTTCTTT
cdr3_aa: CASSSPVNTEAFF
clone_size: NA
v_call: TRBV7-9
d_call: NA
j_call: TRBJ1-1

cdr3_nt: TGTGCCAGCAGGAAAGAGGGACACGGAAACACTGAAGCTTTCTTT
cdr3_aa: CASRKEGHGNTEAFF
clone_size: NA
v_call: TRBV2
d_call: NA
j_call: TRBJ1-1

cdr3_nt: TGTGCCAGTAGTATTACCATCCGGGCTGAAGCTTTCTTT
cdr3_aa: CASSITIRAEAFF
clone_size: once
v_call: TRBV19
d_call: NA
j_call: TRBJ1-1

cdr3_nt: TGTGCCAGCAGTTTGGGCGTTTACGGGGGTAATTCACCCCTCCACTTT
cdr3_aa: CASSLGVYGGNSPLHF
clone_size: NA
v_call: TRBV27
d_call: NA
j_call: TRBJ1-6

cdr3_nt: TGTGCCTGGAGTGTACTAGTGGGGGGGGAGCAGTACTTC
cdr3_aa: CAWSVLVGGEQYF
clone_size: NA
v_call: TRBV30
d_call: TRBD2
j_call: TRBJ2-7

cdr3_nt: TGTGCCAGCAGACGCCTAGCGGGGGGTTACGAGCAGTACTTC
cdr3_aa: CASRRLAGGYEQYF
clone_size: NA
v_call: TRBV7-2
d_call: TRBD2
j_call: TRBJ2-7

cdr3_nt: TGTGCCAGTAGCAACTATGCCCCCGGGACTAAAGGGGAGCTGTTTTTT
cdr3_aa: CASSNYAPGTKGELFF
clone_size: NA
v_call: TRBV19
d_call: TRBD2
j_call: TRBJ2-2

cdr3_nt: TGTGCCATCAGCGGAAGCGGGGCCCACCCCGTGCATTTT
cdr3_aa: CAISGSGAHPVHF
clone_size: NA
v_call: TRBV10-3
d_call: NA
j_call: TRBJ1-5

cdr3_nt: TGCGCCAGCAGGCGGACTAGCGGGGGGCATAATGAGCAGTTCTTC
cdr3_aa: CASRRTSGGHNEQFF
clone_size: NA
v_call: TRBV23-1
d_call: TRBD2
j_call: TRBJ2-1

cdr3_nt: TGTGCCATCAGTGAGAGAGGGGGCTCGAGGGGGTCCCAGCATTTT
cdr3_aa: CAISERGGSRGSQHF
clone_size: NA
v_call: TRBV10-3
d_call: TRBD1
j_call: TRBJ1-5

cdr3_nt: TGTGCCAGCAGACCAGGGGGCTTCTACAATGAGCAGTTCTTC
cdr3_aa: CASRPGGFYNEQFF
clone_size: NA
v_call: TRBV11-2
d_call: TRBD1
j_call: TRBJ2-1

cdr3_nt: TGTGCCAGCAGTTTACACAGGAACACTGAAGCTTTCTTT
cdr3_aa: CASSLHRNTEAFF
clone_size: NA
v_call: TRBV27
d_call: NA
j_call: TRBJ1-1

cdr3_nt: TGCGCCAGCAGCCAGCGACAGGGTAGCACAGATACGCAGTATTTT
cdr3_aa: CASSQRQGSTDTQYF
clone_size: once
v_call: TRBV4-1
d_call: TRBD1
j_call: TRBJ2-3

cdr3_nt: TGTGCCAGCAGTTTTTGGGCGGGGGGCACAGATACGCAGTATTTT
cdr3_aa: CASSFWAGGTDTQYF
clone_size: NA
v_call: TRBV27
d_call: TRBD2
j_call: TRBJ2-3

cdr3_nt: TGTGCCAGCAGCGTCGGACTAGCGGAACCTACCGGGGAGCTGTTTTTT
cdr3_aa: CASSVGLAEPTGELFF
clone_size: NA
v_call: TRBV9
d_call: TRBD2
j_call: TRBJ2-2

cdr3_nt: TGTGCCAGCAGCTTATTCGGTAGGAGGGGGGGTACCAATGAGCAGTTCTTC
cdr3_aa: CASSLFGRRGGTNEQFF
clone_size: NA
v_call: TRBV7-2
d_call: NA
j_call: TRBJ2-1

cdr3_nt: TGCGCCAGCAGATGGTATTCAGGGGCGGCCACTGAAGCTTTCTTT
cdr3_aa: CASRWYSGAATEAFF
clone_size: NA
v_call: TRBV5-1
d_call: NA
j_call: TRBJ1-1

cdr3_nt: TGCGCCAGCAGCTTGTTAGACGGGGAGTACACCGGGGAGCTGTTTTTT
cdr3_aa: CASSLLDGEYTGELFF
clone_size: NA
v_call: TRBV5-1
d_call: NA
j_call: TRBJ2-2

cdr3_nt: TGTGCCAGCAGTGAAGCATGGGGGGGCGGTTACAATGAGCAGTTCTTC
cdr3_aa: CASSEAWGGGYNEQFF
clone_size: NA
v_call: TRBV6-1
d_call: NA
j_call: TRBJ2-1

cdr3_nt: TGTGCCAGCAGCCCCCAGGGACAGGGACTTGAAAAACTGTTTTTT
cdr3_aa: CASSPQGQGLEKLFF
clone_size: NA
v_call: TRBV11-2
d_call: TRBD1
j_call: TRBJ1-4

cdr3_nt: TGCGCCAGCAGCTTGGGGACTAGCGGAGCTAAATACGAGCAGTACTTC
cdr3_aa: CASSLGTSGAKYEQYF
clone_size: NA
v_call: TRBV5-1
d_call: TRBD2
j_call: TRBJ2-7

cdr3_nt: TGTGCCAGTAGAGGGGTTGGCCAGTTCTTC
cdr3_aa: CASRGVGQFF
clone_size: few
v_call: TRBV19
d_call: NA
j_call: TRBJ2-1

cdr3_nt: TGCGCCAGCAGCCAAGGACTACTATTGACTAACTATGGCTACACCTTC
cdr3_aa: CASSQGLLLTNYGYTF
clone_size: NA
v_call: TRBV4-1
d_call: NA
j_call: TRBJ1-2

cdr3_nt: TGTGCCAGTCGGATACAGGGACAGCCGAACACTGAAGCTTTCTTT
cdr3_aa: CASRIQGQPNTEAFF
clone_size: NA
v_call: TRBV19
d_call: TRBD1
j_call: TRBJ1-1

cdr3_nt: TGTGCCAGCAGCCCGGGCCGGAGACTAGCGGGGATCACAGATACGCAGTATTTT
cdr3_aa: CASSPGRRLAGITDTQYF
clone_size: few
v_call: TRBV7-2
d_call: TRBD2
j_call: TRBJ2-3

cdr3_nt: TGTGCCAGCAGCTTTCAGGGGGCGGGAGATACGCAGTATTTT
cdr3_aa: CASSFQGAGDTQYF
clone_size: once
v_call: TRBV5-4
d_call: TRBD1
j_call: TRBJ2-3

cdr3_nt: TGCGCCAGCAGCTTTTCTGGCGGAGTGAACACTGAAGCTTTCTTT
cdr3_aa: CASSFSGGVNTEAFF
clone_size: NA
v_call: TRBV5-1
d_call: NA
j_call: TRBJ1-1

cdr3_nt: TGCAGTGCTCGTACTAGCGGACAGCAGTTCTTC
cdr3_aa: CSARTSGQQFF
clone_size: few
v_call: TRBV20-1
d_call: TRBD2
j_call: TRBJ2-1

cdr3_nt: TGCGCCAGCAGCTCCTCTAGCGCCGGACTAGCGGATGAGCAGTTCTTC
cdr3_aa: CASSSSSAGLADEQFF
clone_size: NA
v_call: TRBV5-1
d_call: TRBD2
j_call: TRBJ2-1

cdr3_nt: TGTGCCAGCAGTATAGGCGGGAGCTCCTACAATGAGCAGTTCTTC
cdr3_aa: CASSIGGSSYNEQFF
clone_size: few
v_call: TRBV9
d_call: TRBD2
j_call: TRBJ2-1

cdr3_nt: TGCGCCAGCAGCTTGGGACAGACTCGGAGCTACACCTTC
cdr3_aa: CASSLGQTRSYTF
clone_size: NA
v_call: TRBV5-1
d_call: NA
j_call: TRBJ1-2

cdr3_nt: TGTGCCAGCAGCTTAGGCGGGTCAGCCGGGGAGCTGTTTTTT
cdr3_aa: CASSLGGSAGELFF
clone_size: NA
v_call: TRBV13
d_call: NA
j_call: TRBJ2-2

cdr3_nt: TGTGCCAGTATACAGGGGATCGGGGAGCTGTTTTTT
cdr3_aa: CASIQGIGELFF
clone_size: few
v_call: TRBV19
d_call: TRBD1
j_call: TRBJ2-2

cdr3_nt: TGTGCCAGCAGCTTGAATCCAGGAGGAAGCAATCAGCCCCAGCATTTT
cdr3_aa: CASSLNPGGSNQPQHF
clone_size: NA
v_call: TRBV7-9
d_call: NA
j_call: TRBJ1-5

cdr3_nt: TGTGCCAGCAGCTCTAATCGTCTGGACAGGGGAGACACTGAAGCTTTCTTT
cdr3_aa: CASSSNRLDRGDTEAFF
clone_size: NA
v_call: TRBV11-2
d_call: TRBD1
j_call: TRBJ1-1

cdr3_nt: TGTGCCAGCAGTCGGGGGATCTCCTATAATTCACCCCTCCACTTT
cdr3_aa: CASSRGISYNSPLHF
clone_size: NA
v_call: TRBV6-5
d_call: NA
j_call: TRBJ1-6

cdr3_nt: TGTGCCAGCAGTGGTCCGTCAGGACTAGCGGGCCGCGCGAACACCGGGGAGCTGTTTTTT
cdr3_aa: CASSGPSGLAGRANTGELFF
clone_size: few
v_call: TRBV6-1
d_call: TRBD2
j_call: TRBJ2-2

cdr3_nt: TGTGCCAGCAGTTACAGGGGGGGGTGGCCCCAGCATTTT
cdr3_aa: CASSYRGGWPQHF
clone_size: NA
v_call: TRBV6-5
d_call: NA
j_call: TRBJ1-5

cdr3_nt: TGTGCCAGCAGCTTGGGACAGGGGGTGATCGGAAACACCATATATTTT
cdr3_aa: CASSLGQGVIGNTIYF
clone_size: once
v_call: TRBV13
d_call: TRBD1
j_call: TRBJ1-3

cdr3_nt: TGTGCCAGCAGTGAAGCTCAACAGGGTGAGGAGTACTTC
cdr3_aa: CASSEAQQGEEYF
clone_size: NA
v_call: TRBV6-1
d_call: NA
j_call: TRBJ2-7

cdr3_nt: TGCGCCAGCAGCTTGGATGGAGGGAGTGGCTACACCTTC
cdr3_aa: CASSLDGGSGYTF
clone_size: few
v_call: TRBV5-1
d_call: NA
j_call: TRBJ1-2